This TCR beta chain appears in the sequencing data of a study of beta chain features in type 1 diabetes. Study results and caveats: In these data, an HLA type influence on TCRB rearrangement remained unresolved. Type 1 diabetes patients showed a moderate but significant shortening of TCRB CDR3s in all four CD4+ subsets.

Sorted CD4+ subsets: naive, central memory, regulatory, stem cell-like memory (CD45RO/CCR7/CD25/CD127/CD95/CD27 panel). In all sorted populations, purity surpassed 98%. The CDR3 sequence is 17 residues long. Germline V gene lookup returns CDR1 MDHEN and CDR2 SYDVKM. Trimming stripped 2 bases from V and 2 bases from J, with 18 bases between. Every isolated RNA sample was fully reverse transcribed, so sequencing captured expressed TCRB transcripts. TCRdb's copy holds only in-frame clones and misses some; the assay was immunoSEQ multiplex PCR. This sample has a few hundred thousand clones; around a tenth occur once, and the top ten carry about 0.64%. This clone was seen a few times. What it binds is not known.

Sequencing input: central memory CD4+ T cells from blood. This sequence joins TRBV28 and TRBJ1-1; D unresolved. This receptor was identified in a man aged 25 to 45 with type 1 diabetes. The CDR3 loop is CASSLVGMTGRNTEAFF. Here the CDR3 DNA reads TGTGCCAGCAGTTTAGTAGGGATGACGGGAAGAAACACTGAAGCTTTCTTT.